The rows below give T cell receptor beta chains drawn from one sample of a study of blood T cell repertoires in COVID-19. Here immunoSEQ multiplex PCR was the method, and the copy in TCRdb shows in-frame clones only, minus some. The profile shows over 150,000 clones, about 85% of them singletons. The specimen sequenced was PBMCs or T cells enriched from blood (not recorded which). The receptor source for this set is a middle-aged man who had recovered from COVID-19. The CDR3 runs from the conserved cysteine through the conserved F or W. The order of the fields is clone size, V gene, J gene, D gene, CDR3 protein, CDR3 DNA. A D gene is named only where the DNA matches it firmly. The size entry is marked missing in some rows and otherwise reads once, few, many or a size class.

>NA|TRBV12-3/TRBV12-4|TRBJ1-4|NA
CASSPGAHEKLFF
TGTGCCAGCAGCCCAGGGGCTCATGAAAAACTGTTTTTT
>NA|TRBV28|TRBJ2-7|TRBD1
CASSVTGGRTYEQYF
TGTGCCAGCAGTGTCACAGGGGGCCGGACCTACGAGCAGTACTTC
>NA|TRBV20-1|TRBJ2-7|NA
CSASIGRVAEQYF
TGCAGTGCTAGTATCGGCAGGGTTGCCGAGCAGTACTTC
>NA|TRBV28|TRBJ1-3|NA
CASGGGPHSGNTIYF
TGTGCCAGCGGGGGGGGACCGCACTCTGGAAACACCATATATTTT
>NA|TRBV19|TRBJ1-5|TRBD1
CASTWMDRGLGNQPQHF
TGTGCCAGTACGTGGATGGACAGGGGACTCGGCAATCAGCCCCAGCATTTT
>NA|TRBV5-1|TRBJ1-1|TRBD1
CASSGGQSRANTEAFF
TGCGCCAGCAGCGGGGGACAGTCAAGGGCTAACACTGAAGCTTTCTTT
>NA|TRBV4-1|TRBJ1-1|NA
CASSREDKNTEAFF
TGCGCCAGCAGCCGCGAGGACAAGAACACTGAAGCTTTCTTT
>once|TRBV28|TRBJ1-5|NA
CASRPRIGQNQPQHF
TGTGCCAGCAGACCCCGTATTGGACAGAATCAGCCCCAGCATTTT
>few|TRBV6-5|TRBJ1-1|NA
CASSPNPGSGFF
TGTGCCAGCAGTCCAAACCCGGGGTCGGGGTTCTTT
>NA|TRBV5-1|TRBJ2-1|TRBD2
CARAKGTSGGNEQFF
TGCGCCAGGGCCAAGGGGACTAGCGGGGGCAATGAGCAGTTCTTC
>NA|TRBV24-1|TRBJ1-1|TRBD1
CATSAGAGTGGPEAFF
TGTGCCACCAGTGCCGGCGCCGGGACAGGGGGGCCTGAAGCTTTCTTT
>NA|TRBV2|TRBJ1-5|NA
CASSQTRQPQHF
TGTGCCAGCAGCCAAACACGTCAGCCCCAGCATTTT
>many|TRBV14|TRBJ2-1|TRBD2
CASSPSGRAANEQFF
TGTGCCAGCAGCCCAAGCGGGAGGGCCGCTAATGAGCAGTTCTTC
>NA|TRBV27|TRBJ1-1|NA
CASSLASTKGTEAFF
TGTGCCAGCAGTTTGGCGTCGACAAAAGGAACTGAAGCTTTCTTT
>NA|TRBV7-3|TRBJ1-2|TRBD1
CASSLRDSEGYTF
TGTGCCAGCAGCCTACGGGACAGTGAAGGCTACACCTTC
>NA|TRBV29-1|TRBJ2-2|TRBD1
CSVVRDRGRNTGELFF
TGCAGCGTTGTCCGGGACAGGGGTAGGAACACCGGGGAGCTGTTTTTT
>NA|TRBV27|TRBJ2-4|NA
CASSLEARLARENIQYF
TGTGCCAGCAGTTTAGAGGCCCGGCTAGCTAGGGAAAACATTCAGTACTTC
>NA|TRBV3-1/TRBV3-2|TRBJ2-7|TRBD1
CASSFSSGTGNEQYF
TGTGCCAGCAGCTTTTCTTCGGGGACAGGGAACGAGCAGTACTTC
>NA|TRBV12-3/TRBV12-4|TRBJ1-1|NA
CASSPGSYTEAFF
TGTGCCAGCAGTCCGGGTTCGTACACTGAAGCTTTCTTT
>once|TRBV24-1|TRBJ1-2|NA
CATDSGVGYGYTF
TGTGCCACTGACTCCGGGGTCGGCTATGGCTACACCTTC
>NA|TRBV7-6|TRBJ2-6|TRBD1
CASSFLQGSTGANVLTF
TGTGCCAGCAGCTTCTTACAGGGGAGTACTGGGGCCAACGTCCTGACTTTC
>NA|TRBV7-9|TRBJ2-7|TRBD1
CASSTGESSYEQYF
TGTGCCAGCAGCACAGGGGAAAGCTCCTACGAGCAGTACTTC
>NA|TRBV11-2|TRBJ1-6|NA
CASSRSFEGSSYNSPLHF
TGTGCCAGCAGCCGATCCTTTGAGGGAAGCTCCTATAATTCACCCCTCCACTTT
>once|TRBV2|TRBJ1-4|TRBD1
CASGGGATNEKLFF
TGTGCCAGCGGAGGGGGCGCAACTAATGAAAAACTGTTTTTT
>once|TRBV9|TRBJ1-2|TRBD1
CASSVSVGQGARGYTF
TGTGCCAGCAGCGTCTCAGTGGGACAGGGGGCGAGGGGCTACACCTTC
>NA|TRBV5-1|TRBJ2-7|NA
CASSPRTVYEQYF
TGCGCCAGCAGCCCCAGGACAGTCTACGAGCAGTACTTC
>NA|TRBV6-5|TRBJ2-7|NA
CASSYQGPPSYEQYF
TGTGCCAGCAGTTACCAGGGCCCCCCCTCCTACGAGCAGTACTTC
>many|TRBV19|TRBJ2-2|NA
CASSISRGGRELFF
TGTGCCAGTAGTATATCGAGAGGAGGGAGGGAGCTGTTTTTT
>NA|TRBV23-1|TRBJ2-7|TRBD1
CASSQLGLIRDRRSYEQYF
TGCGCCAGCAGTCAATTGGGTCTCATCAGGGACAGGCGCTCCTACGAGCAGTACTTC
>once|TRBV4-2|TRBJ2-7|TRBD2
CASSQEQRGAYEQYF
TGTGCCAGCAGCCAAGAACAGCGGGGGGCCTACGAGCAGTACTTC
>NA|TRBV5-4|TRBJ1-2|TRBD1
CASSSRGPSEGYTF
TGTGCCAGCAGCTCCAGGGGGCCCAGCGAAGGCTACACCTTC
>NA|TRBV6-1|TRBJ1-2|NA
CASSEGPSANYGYTF
TGTGCCAGCAGTGAGGGGCCGTCAGCTAACTATGGCTACACCTTC
>NA|TRBV14|TRBJ2-1|TRBD2
CASSRSGNYEQFF
TGTGCCAGCAGCCGTAGCGGGAACTATGAGCAGTTCTTC
>NA|TRBV10-3|TRBJ1-3|NA
CAISDAVSGNTIYF
TGTGCCATCAGTGATGCGGTCTCTGGAAACACCATATATTTT
>once|TRBV11-3|TRBJ1-5|NA
CATIGRQGGEQPQHF
TGTGCCACCATCGGGAGGCAGGGTGGTGAGCAGCCCCAGCATTTT
>NA|TRBV7-3|TRBJ2-1|NA
CASSLVPLVNNEQFF
TGTGCCAGCAGCTTAGTCCCACTAGTGAACAATGAGCAGTTCTTC
>NA|TRBV2|TRBJ2-7|TRBD1
CASRPGTEYEQYF
TGTGCCAGCAGGCCGGGGACAGAGTACGAGCAGTACTTC
>NA|TRBV29-1|TRBJ2-6|NA
CSVIVPSGANVLTF
TGCAGCGTTATAGTTCCCTCTGGGGCCAACGTCCTGACTTTC
>many|TRBV5-1|TRBJ1-2|NA
CASSLDVGGRNTF
TGCGCCAGCAGCTTGGACGTCGGGGGGCGAAACACCTTC